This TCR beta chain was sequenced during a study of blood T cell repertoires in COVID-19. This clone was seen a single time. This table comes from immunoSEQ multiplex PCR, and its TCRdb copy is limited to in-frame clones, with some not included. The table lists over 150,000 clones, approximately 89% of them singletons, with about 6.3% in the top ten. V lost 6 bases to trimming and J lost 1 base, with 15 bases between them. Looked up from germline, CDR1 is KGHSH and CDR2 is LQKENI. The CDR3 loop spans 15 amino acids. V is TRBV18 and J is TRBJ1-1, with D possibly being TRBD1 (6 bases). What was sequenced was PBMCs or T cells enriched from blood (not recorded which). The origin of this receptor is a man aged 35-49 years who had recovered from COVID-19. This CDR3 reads CASSLAKGGNTEAFF. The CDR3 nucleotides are TGTGCCAGCTCGCTTGCCAAAGGGGGGAACACTGAAGCTTTCTTT.